These T cell receptor beta chains were read from a single sample in a study of Ad26.COV2.S vaccination and SARS-CoV-2 variants. Data came from immunoSEQ multiplex PCR; TCRdb stores just in-frame clones and leaves some out. The data hold roughly 700,000 clones, with roughly 90% observed a single time. The source material was peripheral blood, sampled in a trial of Ad26.COV2.S vaccine versus placebo. The receptors here all came from a person between 18 and 65 years old who received the Ad26.COV2.S COVID-19 vaccine or a placebo. The CDR3 runs from the conserved cysteine through the conserved F or W. The order of the fields is J gene, D gene, clone size, V gene, CDR3 protein, CDR3 DNA. A D gene is named only where the DNA matches it firmly. Where a row states a size, it is once, few, many or the class of an expanded clone; other rows omit it.

J gene: TRBJ2-4; D gene: NA; clone size: NA; V gene: TRBV27; CDR3 protein: CASSSDDQGAKNIQYF; CDR3 DNA: TGTGCCAGCAGTTCGGACGACCAAGGAGCCAAAAACATTCAGTACTTC
J gene: TRBJ1-5; D gene: TRBD1; clone size: many; V gene: TRBV5-1; CDR3 protein: CASSLAPTGNSDSNQPQHF; CDR3 DNA: TGCGCCAGCAGCTTGGCTCCGACAGGGAATTCCGATAGCAATCAGCCCCAGCATTTT
J gene: TRBJ2-5; D gene: NA; clone size: NA; V gene: TRBV7-6; CDR3 protein: CASSAREAETQYF; CDR3 DNA: TGTGCCAGCAGCGCCAGGGAGGCGGAGACCCAGTACTTC
J gene: TRBJ1-6; D gene: TRBD1; clone size: NA; V gene: TRBV2; CDR3 protein: CASSGTGADDNSPLHF; CDR3 DNA: TGTGCCAGCAGTGGGACAGGGGCGGACGATAATTCACCCCTCCACTTT
J gene: TRBJ2-7; D gene: NA; clone size: NA; V gene: TRBV5-1; CDR3 protein: CASSLGGYEQYF; CDR3 DNA: TGCGCCAGCAGCTTGGGTGGGTACGAGCAGTACTTC
J gene: TRBJ1-5; D gene: NA; clone size: NA; V gene: TRBV18; CDR3 protein: CASSPGGQPQHF; CDR3 DNA: TGTGCCAGCTCACCGGGAGGACAGCCCCAGCATTTT
J gene: TRBJ1-5; D gene: TRBD1; clone size: NA; V gene: TRBV19; CDR3 protein: CASSIQGQVLDQPQHF; CDR3 DNA: TGTGCCAGTAGCATCCAGGGACAGGTGCTTGATCAGCCCCAGCATTTT
J gene: TRBJ2-7; D gene: NA; clone size: NA; V gene: TRBV5-4; CDR3 protein: CASSPGRQGSYEQYF; CDR3 DNA: TGTGCCAGCAGCCCGGGTCGACAAGGGTCCTACGAGCAGTACTTC
J gene: TRBJ1-2; D gene: NA; clone size: NA; V gene: TRBV10-3; CDR3 protein: CAIEGDSDGYTF; CDR3 DNA: TGTGCCATCGAGGGGGATAGCGATGGCTACACCTTC
J gene: TRBJ1-2; D gene: NA; clone size: NA; V gene: TRBV3-1/TRBV3-2; CDR3 protein: CASSQASEGYTF; CDR3 DNA: TGTGCCAGCAGCCAAGCTTCGGAAGGCTACACCTTC
J gene: TRBJ1-3; D gene: NA; clone size: NA; V gene: TRBV27; CDR3 protein: CASSLGSGNTIYF; CDR3 DNA: TGTGCCAGCAGTTTAGGATCTGGAAACACCATATATTTT
J gene: TRBJ1-1; D gene: NA; clone size: NA; V gene: TRBV20-1; CDR3 protein: CSASASFDYNTEAFF; CDR3 DNA: TGCAGTGCTAGTGCTTCCTTCGACTACAACACTGAAGCTTTCTTT
J gene: TRBJ2-5; D gene: TRBD2; clone size: NA; V gene: TRBV28; CDR3 protein: CASSSPGEGQETQYF; CDR3 DNA: TGTGCCAGCAGTTCCCCCGGGGAGGGACAAGAGACCCAGTACTTC
J gene: TRBJ2-7; D gene: TRBD2; clone size: NA; V gene: TRBV29-1; CDR3 protein: CSVEVAAGATYEQYF; CDR3 DNA: TGCAGCGTTGAAGTCGCAGCGGGAGCTACCTACGAGCAGTACTTC
J gene: TRBJ1-6; D gene: NA; clone size: NA; V gene: TRBV19; CDR3 protein: CASSIWGSPLHF; CDR3 DNA: TGTGCCAGTAGTATCTGGGGTTCACCCCTCCACTTT
J gene: TRBJ2-2; D gene: NA; clone size: NA; V gene: TRBV30; CDR3 protein: CAWRGGRGELFF; CDR3 DNA: TGTGCCTGGAGGGGGGGTCGCGGGGAGCTGTTTTTT
J gene: TRBJ2-7; D gene: NA; clone size: once; V gene: TRBV5-1; CDR3 protein: CASSLASYYEQYF; CDR3 DNA: TGCGCCAGCAGCTTGGCCAGTTACTACGAGCAGTACTTC
J gene: TRBJ2-3; D gene: NA; clone size: NA; V gene: TRBV19; CDR3 protein: CASEADTQYF; CDR3 DNA: TGTGCCAGTGAAGCAGATACGCAGTATTTT
J gene: TRBJ1-1; D gene: TRBD1; clone size: NA; V gene: TRBV7-2; CDR3 protein: CASSFGTVQEAFF; CDR3 DNA: TGTGCCAGCAGCTTCGGGACAGTCCAAGAGGCTTTCTTT
J gene: TRBJ1-2; D gene: NA; clone size: NA; V gene: TRBV6-5; CDR3 protein: CASGGGGYTF; CDR3 DNA: TGTGCCAGCGGGGGCGGGGGCTACACCTTC
J gene: TRBJ1-1; D gene: NA; clone size: NA; V gene: TRBV10-3; CDR3 protein: CAISDEGRRPMNTEAFF; CDR3 DNA: TGTGCCATCAGTGATGAGGGGCGCAGGCCGATGAACACTGAAGCTTTCTTT
J gene: TRBJ2-2; D gene: TRBD1; clone size: NA; V gene: TRBV29-1; CDR3 protein: CSVGDRFTGELFF; CDR3 DNA: TGCAGCGTCGGGGACAGATTTACCGGGGAGCTGTTTTTT
J gene: TRBJ2-2; D gene: NA; clone size: few; V gene: TRBV18; CDR3 protein: CASSPGHANTGELFF; CDR3 DNA: TGTGCCAGCTCACCCGGACATGCGAACACCGGGGAGCTGTTTTTT
J gene: TRBJ2-6; D gene: TRBD2; clone size: NA; V gene: TRBV9; CDR3 protein: CASRPSGGNLLTF; CDR3 DNA: TGTGCCAGCAGACCTAGCGGGGGCAACCTCCTGACTTTC
J gene: TRBJ1-2; D gene: NA; clone size: NA; V gene: TRBV6-2/TRBV6-3; CDR3 protein: CASSWVGADYGYTF; CDR3 DNA: TGTGCCAGCAGTTGGGTGGGGGCCGACTATGGCTACACCTTC
J gene: TRBJ1-2; D gene: NA; clone size: NA; V gene: TRBV20-1; CDR3 protein: CSAPRGGGYTF; CDR3 DNA: TGCAGTGCTCCTCGTGGGGGTGGCTACACCTTC
J gene: TRBJ2-7; D gene: TRBD1; clone size: NA; V gene: TRBV10-3; CDR3 protein: CAMGDRVTYEQYF; CDR3 DNA: TGTGCCATGGGGGACAGGGTGACCTACGAGCAGTACTTC
J gene: TRBJ2-3; D gene: NA; clone size: NA; V gene: TRBV5-1; CDR3 protein: CASSIRGETDTQYF; CDR3 DNA: TGCGCCAGCAGCATTCGCGGCGAGACAGATACGCAGTATTTT
J gene: TRBJ2-3; D gene: NA; clone size: NA; V gene: TRBV30; CDR3 protein: CAWSGPSGDRGTQYF; CDR3 DNA: TGTGCCTGGAGTGGTCCCAGCGGGGACAGAGGTACGCAGTATTTT
J gene: TRBJ1-2; D gene: NA; clone size: NA; V gene: TRBV7-9; CDR3 protein: CASSLESENGYTF; CDR3 DNA: TGTGCCAGCAGCTTAGAGAGCGAGAACGGCTACACCTTC
J gene: TRBJ2-7; D gene: NA; clone size: once; V gene: TRBV19; CDR3 protein: CATSFGYEQYF; CDR3 DNA: TGTGCCACGAGTTTTGGGTACGAGCAGTACTTC
J gene: TRBJ1-5; D gene: NA; clone size: NA; V gene: TRBV3-1/TRBV3-2; CDR3 protein: CASSQGGFVQPQHF; CDR3 DNA: TGTGCCAGCAGCCAAGGAGGTTTTGTGCAGCCCCAGCATTTT
J gene: TRBJ2-3; D gene: TRBD1; clone size: NA; V gene: TRBV5-1; CDR3 protein: CASSLAGGTGTDTQYF; CDR3 DNA: TGCGCCAGCAGCTTGGCCGGCGGGACAGGAACAGATACGCAGTATTTT
J gene: TRBJ2-1; D gene: TRBD2; clone size: NA; V gene: TRBV5-6; CDR3 protein: CASSIGSGSSYNEQFF; CDR3 DNA: TGTGCCAGCAGCATCGGTAGCGGGAGCTCCTACAATGAGCAGTTCTTC
J gene: TRBJ2-7; D gene: TRBD2; clone size: NA; V gene: TRBV19; CDR3 protein: CASSIDLADYSYEQYF; CDR3 DNA: TGTGCCAGTAGTATAGATCTAGCGGATTACAGCTACGAGCAGTACTTC
J gene: TRBJ1-2; D gene: NA; clone size: few; V gene: TRBV10-3; CDR3 protein: CAISDTTDNYGYTF; CDR3 DNA: TGTGCCATCAGTGACACTACCGACAACTATGGCTACACCTTC
J gene: TRBJ2-4; D gene: NA; clone size: few; V gene: TRBV29-1; CDR3 protein: CSGRGVIGGPNIQYF; CDR3 DNA: TGCAGCGGCAGGGGGGTGATTGGGGGACCAAACATTCAGTACTTC
J gene: TRBJ1-2; D gene: NA; clone size: NA; V gene: TRBV27; CDR3 protein: CASSYWGFYGYTF; CDR3 DNA: TGTGCCAGCAGTTACTGGGGTTTCTATGGCTACACCTTC
J gene: TRBJ1-5; D gene: NA; clone size: NA; V gene: TRBV9; CDR3 protein: CASSVESGFNQPQHF; CDR3 DNA: TGTGCCAGCAGCGTAGAATCAGGGTTTAATCAGCCCCAGCATTTT
J gene: TRBJ2-6; D gene: TRBD1; clone size: NA; V gene: TRBV4-1; CDR3 protein: CASSQDITGVIGANVLTF; CDR3 DNA: TGCGCCAGCAGCCAAGATATAACAGGGGTTATAGGGGCCAACGTCCTGACTTTC
J gene: TRBJ2-5; D gene: NA; clone size: once; V gene: TRBV29-1; CDR3 protein: CSVAAQTQYF; CDR3 DNA: TGCAGCGTGGCCGCGCAGACCCAGTACTTC
J gene: TRBJ2-2; D gene: TRBD1; clone size: NA; V gene: TRBV27; CDR3 protein: CASSFGGQGRSRSTGELFF; CDR3 DNA: TGTGCCAGCAGTTTTGGGGGACAGGGGCGCAGTCGGAGCACCGGGGAGCTGTTTTTT
J gene: TRBJ2-7; D gene: NA; clone size: NA; V gene: TRBV5-8; CDR3 protein: CASSFGRAPYEQYF; CDR3 DNA: TGTGCCAGCAGCTTCGGCAGGGCTCCCTACGAGCAGTACTTC
J gene: TRBJ2-7; D gene: TRBD1; clone size: NA; V gene: TRBV27; CDR3 protein: CASSLRQGSYEQYF; CDR3 DNA: TGTGCCAGCAGTTTGAGACAGGGCAGCTACGAGCAGTACTTC
J gene: TRBJ1-1; D gene: NA; clone size: NA; V gene: TRBV6-5; CDR3 protein: CASSPGSSGTEAFF; CDR3 DNA: TGTGCCAGCAGTCCGGGGTCTTCGGGGACTGAAGCTTTCTTT
J gene: TRBJ2-7; D gene: TRBD2; clone size: NA; V gene: TRBV5-6; CDR3 protein: CASSLISGGWRYF; CDR3 DNA: TGTGCCAGCAGCCTAATAAGCGGGGGCTGGCGCTACTTC
J gene: TRBJ2-5; D gene: TRBD2; clone size: NA; V gene: TRBV30; CDR3 protein: CAWSSGGEETQYF; CDR3 DNA: TGTGCCTGGAGTAGCGGGGGGGAGGAGACCCAGTACTTC
J gene: TRBJ2-5; D gene: NA; clone size: NA; V gene: TRBV5-6; CDR3 protein: CASSFRISETQYF; CDR3 DNA: TGTGCCAGCAGCTTTCGGATTTCAGAGACCCAGTACTTC
J gene: TRBJ1-2; D gene: TRBD1; clone size: NA; V gene: TRBV6-1; CDR3 protein: CASSEWDRDYGYTF; CDR3 DNA: TGTGCCAGCAGTGAATGGGACAGGGACTATGGCTACACCTTC
J gene: TRBJ2-5; D gene: TRBD2; clone size: NA; V gene: TRBV19; CDR3 protein: CASSIEAGTRTQYF; CDR3 DNA: TGTGCCAGTAGTATAGAAGCAGGGACTAGGACCCAGTACTTC
J gene: TRBJ1-3; D gene: NA; clone size: NA; V gene: TRBV2; CDR3 protein: CASSLIGVTGNTIYF; CDR3 DNA: TGTGCCAGCAGTCTCATCGGGGTCACTGGAAACACCATATATTTT
J gene: TRBJ1-1; D gene: NA; clone size: NA; V gene: TRBV6-2/TRBV6-3; CDR3 protein: CASSYRTDNTEAFF; CDR3 DNA: TGTGCCAGCAGTTACCGGACTGACAACACTGAAGCTTTCTTT
J gene: TRBJ2-1; D gene: NA; clone size: NA; V gene: TRBV4-1; CDR3 protein: CASKQDYTRNEQFF; CDR3 DNA: TGCGCCAGCAAACAGGACTACACCCGCAATGAGCAGTTCTTC
J gene: TRBJ1-2; D gene: NA; clone size: NA; V gene: TRBV14; CDR3 protein: CASSQVAGPLYGYTF; CDR3 DNA: TGTGCCAGCAGCCAAGTTGCAGGTCCTCTCTATGGCTACACCTTC
J gene: TRBJ1-1; D gene: NA; clone size: NA; V gene: TRBV5-1; CDR3 protein: CASSLGLTEAFF; CDR3 DNA: TGCGCCAGCAGCTTGGGACTCACTGAAGCTTTCTTT
J gene: TRBJ1-1; D gene: TRBD1; clone size: NA; V gene: TRBV4-1; CDR3 protein: CASSQVTGGTEAFF; CDR3 DNA: TGCGCCAGCAGCCAAGTCACAGGGGGAACTGAAGCTTTCTTT
J gene: TRBJ2-7; D gene: TRBD2; clone size: NA; V gene: TRBV7-2; CDR3 protein: CASSLGPPAGTYEQYF; CDR3 DNA: TGTGCCAGCAGCTTAGGCCCTCCAGCGGGGACCTACGAGCAGTACTTC
J gene: TRBJ1-4; D gene: NA; clone size: once; V gene: TRBV2; CDR3 protein: CASSGETATNEKLFF; CDR3 DNA: TGTGCCAGCAGTGGGGAGACGGCAACTAATGAAAAACTGTTTTTT
J gene: TRBJ1-1; D gene: TRBD1; clone size: NA; V gene: TRBV2; CDR3 protein: CANRTGGIVWTEAFF; CDR3 DNA: TGTGCCAACCGGACAGGGGGGATAGTCTGGACTGAAGCTTTCTTT
J gene: TRBJ1-2; D gene: TRBD1; clone size: NA; V gene: TRBV3-1/TRBV3-2; CDR3 protein: CASSQGQGGGYTF; CDR3 DNA: TGTGCCAGCAGCCAGGGACAGGGAGGTGGCTACACCTTC